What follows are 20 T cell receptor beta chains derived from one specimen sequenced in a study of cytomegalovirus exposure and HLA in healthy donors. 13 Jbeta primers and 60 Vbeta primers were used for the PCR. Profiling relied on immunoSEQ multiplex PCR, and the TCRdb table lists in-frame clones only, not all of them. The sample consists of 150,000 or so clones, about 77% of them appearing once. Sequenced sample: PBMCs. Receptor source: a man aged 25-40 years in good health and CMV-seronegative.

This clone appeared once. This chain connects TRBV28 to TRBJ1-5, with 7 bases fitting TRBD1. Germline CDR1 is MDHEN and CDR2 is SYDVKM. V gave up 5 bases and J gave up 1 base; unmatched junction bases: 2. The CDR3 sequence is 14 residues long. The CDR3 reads CASSPGGSNQPQHF. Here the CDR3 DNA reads TGTGCCAGCAGTCCAGGGGGGAGCAATCAGCCCCAGCATTTT.

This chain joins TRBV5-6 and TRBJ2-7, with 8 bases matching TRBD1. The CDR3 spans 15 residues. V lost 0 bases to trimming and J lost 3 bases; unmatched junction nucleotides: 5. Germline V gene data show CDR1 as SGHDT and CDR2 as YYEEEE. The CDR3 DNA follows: TGTGCCAGCAGCTTGGGGCAGGGGGCTTTCTACGAGCAGTACTTC. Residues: CASSLGQGAFYEQYF.

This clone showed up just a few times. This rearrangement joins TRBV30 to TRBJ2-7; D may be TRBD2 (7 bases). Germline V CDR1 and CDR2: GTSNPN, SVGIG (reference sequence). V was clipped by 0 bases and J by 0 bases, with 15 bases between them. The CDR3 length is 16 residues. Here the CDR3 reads CAWSVPRGASSYEQYF. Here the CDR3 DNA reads TGTGCCTGGAGTGTACCTCGGGGGGCTAGCTCCTACGAGCAGTACTTC.

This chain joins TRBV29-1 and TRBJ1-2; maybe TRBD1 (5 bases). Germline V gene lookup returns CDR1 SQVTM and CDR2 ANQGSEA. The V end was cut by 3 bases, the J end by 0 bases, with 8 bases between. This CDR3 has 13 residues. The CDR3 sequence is CSVDGGTNYGYTF. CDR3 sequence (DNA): TGCAGCGTTGATGGGGGGACTAACTATGGCTACACCTTC.

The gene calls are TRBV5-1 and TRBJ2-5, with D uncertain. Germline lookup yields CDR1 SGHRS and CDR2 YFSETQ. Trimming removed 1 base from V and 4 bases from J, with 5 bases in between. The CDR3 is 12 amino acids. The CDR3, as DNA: TGCGCCAGCAGCTTGCACGGAGAGACCCAGTACTTC. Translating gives CASSLHGETQYF.

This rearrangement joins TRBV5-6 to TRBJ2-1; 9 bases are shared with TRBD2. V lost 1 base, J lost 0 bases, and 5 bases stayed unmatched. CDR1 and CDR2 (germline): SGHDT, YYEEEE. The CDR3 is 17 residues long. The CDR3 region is CASSLRPAGGSYNEQFF. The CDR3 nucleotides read TGTGCCAGCAGCTTGCGTCCAGCGGGGGGCTCCTACAATGAGCAGTTCTTC. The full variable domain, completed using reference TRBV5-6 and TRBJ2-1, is DAGVTQSPTHLIKTRGQQVTLRCSPKSGHDTVSWYQQALGQGPQFIFQYYEEEERQRGNFPDRFSGHQFPNYSSELNVNALLLGDSALYLCASSLRPAGGSYNEQFFGPGTRLTVL.

The DNA of the CDR3 is TGTGCCAGCAGCTTATCCCCGGGGGCCTACAATGAGCAGTTCTTC. It is translated as CASSLSPGAYNEQFF. The chain has TRBV7-3 and TRBJ2-1; D perhaps matches TRBD2 (6 bases). Per germline, CDR1 SGHTA and CDR2 FQGTGA. The CDR3 spans 15 residues. Trimming shortened V by 2 bases and J by 2 bases, and 10 bases separated the two germline ends.

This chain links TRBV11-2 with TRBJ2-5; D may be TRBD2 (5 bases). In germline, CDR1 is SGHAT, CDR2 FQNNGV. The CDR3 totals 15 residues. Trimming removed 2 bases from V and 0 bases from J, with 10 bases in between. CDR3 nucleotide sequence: TGTGCCAGCAGCTTATATAGCGCAGACCAAGAGACCCAGTACTTC. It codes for CASSLYSADQETQYF.

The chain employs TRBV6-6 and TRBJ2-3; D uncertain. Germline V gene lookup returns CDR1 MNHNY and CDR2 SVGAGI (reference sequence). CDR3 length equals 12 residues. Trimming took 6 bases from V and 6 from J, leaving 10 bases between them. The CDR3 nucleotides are TGTGCCAGCAGCAAAGTTGGCGATACGCAGTATTTT. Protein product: CASSKVGDTQYF.

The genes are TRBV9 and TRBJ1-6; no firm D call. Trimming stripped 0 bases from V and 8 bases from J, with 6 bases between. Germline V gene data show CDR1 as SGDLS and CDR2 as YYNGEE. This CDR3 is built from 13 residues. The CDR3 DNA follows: TGTGCCAGCAGCGTAGAGAGGGATTCACCCCTCCACTTT. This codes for CASSVERDSPLHF.

The chain's CDR3 is CASRSGGGEQFF. CDR3 nucleotides: TGTGCCAGTAGATCGGGCGGGGGTGAGCAGTTCTTC. The chain carries TRBV19 and TRBJ2-1; 7 nucleotides match TRBD2. This CDR3 region has 12 residues. The germline V gene has CDR1 LNHDA and CDR2 SQIVND (reference sequence). After removal of 6 bases from V and 9 bases from J, the junction contained 5 bases not matched to a gene.

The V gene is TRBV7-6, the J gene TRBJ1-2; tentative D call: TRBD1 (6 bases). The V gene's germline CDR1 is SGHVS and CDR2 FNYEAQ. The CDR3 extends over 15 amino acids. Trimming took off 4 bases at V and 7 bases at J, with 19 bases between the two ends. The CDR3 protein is CASSSVGQPTTGYTF. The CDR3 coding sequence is TGTGCCAGCAGCTCCGTTGGACAGCCAACTACTGGCTACACCTTC.

CDR3 in DNA: TGTGCCTGGAGGGGCTCCGGTAACACTGAAGCTTTCTTT. Translated: CAWRGSGNTEAFF. The chain links TRBV30 to TRBJ1-1, with D unresolved. There are 13 residues in the CDR3. CDR1 GTSNPN and CDR2 SVGIG come from the germline V gene (reference sequence). V was shortened by 3 bases and J by 2 bases, with 10 bases between the two germline ends. Full variable domain (missing parts from reference TRBV30 and TRBJ1-1): SQTIHQWPATLVQPVGSPLSLECTVEGTSNPNLYWYRQAAGRGLQLLFYSVGIGQISSEVPQNLSASRPQDRQFILSSKKLLLSDSGFYLCAWRGSGNTEAFFGQGTRLTVV.

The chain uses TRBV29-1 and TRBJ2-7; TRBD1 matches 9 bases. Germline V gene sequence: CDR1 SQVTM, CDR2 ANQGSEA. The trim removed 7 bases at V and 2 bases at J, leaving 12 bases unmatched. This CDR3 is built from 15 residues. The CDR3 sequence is CSAALGTGIPYEQYF. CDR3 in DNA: TGCAGCGCCGCTTTGGGGACAGGGATACCCTACGAGCAGTACTTC.

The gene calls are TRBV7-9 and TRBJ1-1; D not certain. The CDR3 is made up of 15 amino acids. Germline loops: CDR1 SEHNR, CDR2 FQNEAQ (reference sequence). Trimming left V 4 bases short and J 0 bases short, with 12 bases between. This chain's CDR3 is CASSSVKALNTEAFF. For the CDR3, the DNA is TGTGCCAGCAGCTCCGTGAAAGCCTTGAACACTGAAGCTTTCTTT.

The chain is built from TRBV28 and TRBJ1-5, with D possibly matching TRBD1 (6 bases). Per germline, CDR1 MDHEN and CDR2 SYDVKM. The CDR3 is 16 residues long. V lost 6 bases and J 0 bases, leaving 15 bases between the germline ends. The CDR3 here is CASSSDSAYSNQPQHF. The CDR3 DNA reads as TGTGCCAGCAGCTCGGACAGTGCCTATAGCAATCAGCCCCAGCATTTT.

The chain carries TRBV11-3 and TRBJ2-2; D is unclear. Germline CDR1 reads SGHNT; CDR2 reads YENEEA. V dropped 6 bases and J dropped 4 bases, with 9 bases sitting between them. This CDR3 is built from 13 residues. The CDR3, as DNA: TGTGCCAGCAGGTCGGGTTCCACCGGGGAGCTGTTTTTT. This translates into CASRSGSTGELFF.

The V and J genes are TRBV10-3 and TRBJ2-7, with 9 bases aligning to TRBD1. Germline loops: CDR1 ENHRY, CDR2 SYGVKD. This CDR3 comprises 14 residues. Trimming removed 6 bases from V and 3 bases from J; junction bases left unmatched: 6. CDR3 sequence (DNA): TGTGCCATCAGACCCGGGACAGGGATCTACGAGCAGTACTTC. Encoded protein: CAIRPGTGIYEQYF.

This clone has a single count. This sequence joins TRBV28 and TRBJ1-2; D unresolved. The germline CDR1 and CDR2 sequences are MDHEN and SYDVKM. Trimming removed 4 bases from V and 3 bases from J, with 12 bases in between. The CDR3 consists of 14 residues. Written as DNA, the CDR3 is TGTGCCAGCAGTTCCCATAGCCGTTACTATGGCTACACCTTC. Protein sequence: CASSSHSRYYGYTF.

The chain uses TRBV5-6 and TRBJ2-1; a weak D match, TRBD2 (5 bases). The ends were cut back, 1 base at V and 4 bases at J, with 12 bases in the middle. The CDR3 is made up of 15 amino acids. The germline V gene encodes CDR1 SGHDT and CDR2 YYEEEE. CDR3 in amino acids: CASSLRRTGYNEQFF. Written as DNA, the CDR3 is TGTGCCAGCAGCTTGCGGCGCACGGGGTACAATGAGCAGTTCTTC.